This TCR beta chain comes out of a study of T cell clonotyping in hematopoietic cell transplantation (dated by TCRdb to about 2021). Regarding the research as a whole: A total of 110 to 150 blood samples were collected in the study from around 40 consecutive transplant recipients and their related donors. Patients were recruited between September 2015 and January 2017 and followed until September 2020 or death.

Taken from cysteine to phenylalanine, the CDR3 has 19 residues. Of all the DNA, just the CDR3 is kept, 57 bases in frame from base 1. Looking up the germline V gene yields CDR1 MDHEN and CDR2 SYDVKM. The junction shows trimming of 2 bases on V and 6 bases on J, and the gene matches do not reach 14 bases of it. This clone appeared once. Its antigen remains unidentified. Nothing much larger sits one base from this clone, and base qualities are not available. The paper's findings and limits, for the study overall: Only a small fraction of recipient repertoires overlapped donor repertoires, with over 95% appearing de novo at the given depth. Broader posttransplant TCR repertoire diversity was predicted by donor and pretransplant recipient Inverse Simpson Index values. A decrease in recipient TCR diversity was observed after transplant, and a progressive increase in pathologically expanded clonotypes was seen from day 30 to day 180. The sample size was limited, and because cells were not sorted, the contributions of CD4 and CD8 repertoires could not be separated.

TCR beta CDR3 regions were amplified from genomic DNA with the immunoSEQ assay, a bias-controlled multiplex PCR using V- and J-specific primers. A proprietary barcode and Illumina adapter sequences were added to the CDR3 amplicons in a second PCR step. An Illumina MiSeq instrument was used for sequencing of the CDR3 libraries. The original methods were these. Export and quality control were performed with immunoSEQ Analyzer 3.0, and downstream analyses were performed with R Bioconductor and Immunarch. Only productive rearrangements within the normalized downsampled data set were used in the calculation of repertoire metrics. In the normalized cohort, a clonotype counted as pathologically expanded if the clonotype was larger than 5 templates. The Inverse Simpson Index served as the measure of repertoire diversity. To capture all clonotypes, the CMV-specificity analyses were run on the non-normalized data set. This is the immuneACCESS table as TCRdb keeps it, with only in-frame sequences that have V and J called. A part of the clones is gone; compared with another copy, unresolved V genes explain less than half, and the rest is unexplained. V, J and clone size are taken as reported in that table, and D and trimming were inferred from the DNA itself. The sample table contains over 10,000 clones; only one count was recorded for 80% to 95% of them. Of the sample, about 7.2% is held by the ten largest clones.

The time point label of this sample denotes: 100 days after allo-HCT. Blood from recipients was drawn about 28 days before transplant and again at days 30, 100 and 180 after transplant. Nuclei Lysis Solution was used to extract genomic DNA from fresh or cryopreserved unfractionated peripheral blood mononuclear cells. The clonotype was recovered from a female patient aged 50-59 years who had an allogeneic stem cell transplant from an unrelated donor, so the T cells may come from the graft donor. Some clones in this sample may be carry-over from other donors' samples. This material consisted of PBMCs, taken 100 days after allogeneic stem cell transplant. The receptor chain draws on TRBV28 and TRBJ1-5; 12 of the junction bases match TRBD1. In nucleotides, the sequence is TGTGCCAGCAGTTTAAGGGGACAGGGGGCGGGCGGCCGGGGTCAGCCCCAGCATTTT. Its protein is CASSLRGQGAGGRGQPQHF.